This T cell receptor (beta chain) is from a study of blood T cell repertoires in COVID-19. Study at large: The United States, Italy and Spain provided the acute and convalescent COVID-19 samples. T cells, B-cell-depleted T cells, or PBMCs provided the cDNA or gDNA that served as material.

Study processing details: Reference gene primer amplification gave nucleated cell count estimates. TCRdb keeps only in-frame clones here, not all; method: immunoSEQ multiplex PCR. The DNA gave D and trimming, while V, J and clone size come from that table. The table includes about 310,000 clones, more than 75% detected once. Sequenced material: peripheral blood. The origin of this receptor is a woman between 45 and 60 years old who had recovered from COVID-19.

The CDR3 DNA reads as TGTGCCAGCAGCCAAACAGGCCACTCCTACGAGCAGTACTTC. This gives the protein CASSQTGHSYEQYF. The rearrangement links TRBV14 to TRBJ2-7; D may be TRBD1 (5 bases). The CDR3 has 14 residues. Germline values: CDR1 SGHDN, CDR2 FVKESK. The V end lost 2 bases, the J end lost 0 bases, and 8 bases lay between the germline ends.